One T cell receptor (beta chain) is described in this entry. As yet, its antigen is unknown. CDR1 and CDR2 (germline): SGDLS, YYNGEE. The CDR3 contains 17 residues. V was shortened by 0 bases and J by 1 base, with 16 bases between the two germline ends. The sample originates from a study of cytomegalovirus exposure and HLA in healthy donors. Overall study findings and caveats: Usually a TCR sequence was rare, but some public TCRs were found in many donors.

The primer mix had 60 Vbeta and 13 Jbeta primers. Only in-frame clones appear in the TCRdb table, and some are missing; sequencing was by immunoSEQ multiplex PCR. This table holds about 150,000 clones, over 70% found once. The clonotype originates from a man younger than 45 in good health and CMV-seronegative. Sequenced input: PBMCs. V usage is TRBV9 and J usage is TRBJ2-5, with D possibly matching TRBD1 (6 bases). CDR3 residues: CASSVEGHSPIQETQYF. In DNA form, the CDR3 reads TGTGCCAGCAGCGTAGAGGGACACAGCCCGATCCAAGAGACCCAGTACTTC.